This T cell receptor (beta chain) was retrieved from a study of brain T cells in children with intractable seizures. Concerning this clone itself: Antigen: not known.

The assay was immunoSEQ multiplex PCR, and TCRdb's table has in-frame clones only and misses some. This table holds over 95,000 clones, 94% found once. The study's findings and limits: Absence of clones before surgery may stem from lower sequencing depth.

Only cases whose brain tissue showed the highest T cell transcript signatures were sequenced. Before surgery, patients took at least one anti-epileptic drug. Sequenced material: peripheral blood, taken at surgery. The TCR sequence derives from a boy in the first two years of life with hemimegalencephaly and intractable seizures.

CDR3 region: CASTLIAGGPPRNEQFF. In nucleotides, the CDR3 is TGTGCCAGCACTCTAATAGCGGGAGGGCCTCCGCGGAATGAGCAGTTCTTC. The chain uses TRBV27 and TRBJ2-1; 11 bases match TRBD2. The V and J ends lost 7 bases and 7 bases, in that order; junction bases with no gene match: 15. This CDR3 is built from 17 residues. Germline values: CDR1 MNHEY, CDR2 SMNVEV (reference sequence).